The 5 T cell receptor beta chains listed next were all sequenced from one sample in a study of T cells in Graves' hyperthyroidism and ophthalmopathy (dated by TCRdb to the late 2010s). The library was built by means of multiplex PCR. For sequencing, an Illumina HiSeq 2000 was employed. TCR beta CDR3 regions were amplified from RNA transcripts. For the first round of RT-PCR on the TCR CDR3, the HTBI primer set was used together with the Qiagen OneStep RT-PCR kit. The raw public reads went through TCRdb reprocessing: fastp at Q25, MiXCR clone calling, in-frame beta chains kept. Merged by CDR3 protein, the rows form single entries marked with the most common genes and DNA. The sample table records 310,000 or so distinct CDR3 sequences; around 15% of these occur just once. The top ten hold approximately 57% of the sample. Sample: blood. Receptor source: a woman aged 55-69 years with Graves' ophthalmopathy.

The CDR3 sequence is CASSPDRGGRETQYF. The CDR3 DNA follows: TGTGCCAGCAGTCCTGACAGGGGAGGTCGAGAGACCCAGTACTTC. The chain carries TRBV7-8 and TRBJ2-5; 8 bases agree with TRBD1. With V trimmed by 6 bases and J by 4 bases, 10 bases remained unmatched. Germline V CDR1 and CDR2: SGHVS, FQNEAQ. The CDR3 is 15 amino acids.

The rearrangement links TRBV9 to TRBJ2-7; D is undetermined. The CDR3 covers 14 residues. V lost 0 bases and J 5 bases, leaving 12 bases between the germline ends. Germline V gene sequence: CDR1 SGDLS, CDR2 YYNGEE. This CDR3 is CASSVGEVGDEQYF. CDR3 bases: TGTGCCAGCAGCGTAGGTGAGGTCGGCGACGAGCAGTACTTC.

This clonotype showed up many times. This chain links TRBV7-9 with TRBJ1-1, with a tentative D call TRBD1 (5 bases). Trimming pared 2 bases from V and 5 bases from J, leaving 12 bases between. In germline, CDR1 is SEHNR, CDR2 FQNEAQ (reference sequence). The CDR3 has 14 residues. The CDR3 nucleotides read TGTGCCAGCAGCTTAATGGGGGTTACGACTGAAGCTTTCTTT. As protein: CASSLMGVTTEAFF. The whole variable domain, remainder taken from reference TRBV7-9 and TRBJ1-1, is DTGVSQNPRHKITKRGQNVTFRCDPISEHNRLYWYRQTLGQGPEFLTYFQNEAQLEKSRLLSDRFSAERPKGSFSTLEIQRTEQGDSAMYLCASSLMGVTTEAFFGQGTRLTVV.

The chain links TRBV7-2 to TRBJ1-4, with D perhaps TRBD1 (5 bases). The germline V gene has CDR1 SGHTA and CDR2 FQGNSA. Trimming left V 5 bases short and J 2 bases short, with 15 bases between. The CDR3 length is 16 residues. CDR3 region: CASSPWGVGTNEKLFF. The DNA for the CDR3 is TGTGCCAGCAGCCCATGGGGCGTAGGGACTAATGAAAAACTGTTTTTT.

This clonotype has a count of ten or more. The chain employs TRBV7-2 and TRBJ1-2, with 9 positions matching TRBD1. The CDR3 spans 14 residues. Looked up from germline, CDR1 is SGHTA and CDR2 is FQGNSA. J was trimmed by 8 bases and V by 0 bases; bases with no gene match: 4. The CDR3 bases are TGTGCCAGCAGCTTAGCGACAGGGGGATACGGCTACACCTTC. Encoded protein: CASSLATGGYGYTF.